The next 7 T cell receptor beta chains were all read from a single sample in a study of shared clonotypes between healthy human individuals. Generated by immunoSEQ multiplex PCR, the TCRdb table keeps only in-frame clones and is missing some. Of approximately 710,000 clones listed, roughly 87% are singletons. The sample consisted of memory CD8+ T cells from PBMCs. Subset: CD45RO+ cells pooled with CCR7-negative TemRA cells. These TCRs come from a man aged 18 to 30 in good health. Some clones in this sample may be carry-over from other donors' samples.

The CDR3 sequence: CASSQDYVQDYNEQFF. CDR3 DNA: TGCGCCAGCAGCCAAGATTATGTCCAGGACTACAATGAGCAGTTCTTC. V is TRBV4-1 and J is TRBJ2-1; D is uncertain. The CDR3 sequence is 16 residues long. In germline, CDR1 is MGHRA, CDR2 YSYEKL. The V gene lost 0 bases and the J gene lost 3 bases, with 12 bases spanning the gap.

V gene TRBV9 combines with J gene TRBJ2-4; TRBD2 matches 13 bases. This CDR3 contains 16 residues. In germline, CDR1 is SGDLS, CDR2 YYNGEE. V dropped 4 bases and J dropped 0; count of bases not matched to a gene: 1. CDR3 bases: TGTGCCAGCAGCCGGACTAGCGGGGGAGCCAAAAACATTCAGTACTTC. Residues: CASSRTSGGAKNIQYF.

This clone was recorded only once. Other DNA sequences from this sample encode an identical CDR3 as well. This chain joins TRBV9 and TRBJ2-7; tentative D call: TRBD2 (6 bases). With 0 bases removed from V and 4 bases from J, the gap between germline ends came to 11 bases. CDR3 size: 14 residues. Looked up from germline, CDR1 is SGDLS and CDR2 is YYNGEE. In DNA form, the CDR3 reads TGTGCCAGCAGCGTAGGGGTTGGGGGGTACGAGCAGTACTTC. The encoded protein is CASSVGVGGYEQYF.

The V gene is TRBV11-2, the J gene TRBJ2-7; perhaps TRBD1 as D (5 bases). This CDR3 has 14 residues. Per germline, CDR1 SGHAT and CDR2 FQNNGV. The V and J ends lost 3 bases and 0 bases respectively, with 9 bases between them. The CDR3 DNA is TGTGCCAGCAGCTTGTACAGGATCTCCTACGAGCAGTACTTC. Translated: CASSLYRISYEQYF.

The V gene is TRBV27, the J gene TRBJ2-7, with D perhaps being TRBD1 or TRBD2 (5 bases each). Germline V CDR1 and CDR2: MNHEY, SMNVEV (reference sequence). This CDR3 contains 16 residues. V was trimmed by 6 bases and J by 2 bases, leaving 20 bases between them. The CDR3 loop is CASSTSTGTVTYEQYF. The CDR3 DNA sequence: TGTGCCAGCAGCACATCGACCGGGACCGTAACCTACGAGCAGTACTTC.

The chain recombines TRBV25-1 with TRBJ2-3, with a weak D call TRBD2 (6 bases). The CDR3 sequence is 18 residues long. Germline CDR1 is MGHDK and CDR2 is SYGVNS. V was pared by 4 bases and J by 0 bases, with 20 bases between. The CDR3 nucleotides read TGTGCCAGCAGTGGAGGAGCTACAGGAGGGCAAAGCACAGATACGCAGTATTTT. Residues: CASSGGATGGQSTDTQYF.

CDR3 residues: CASSLPTLDPGDTQYF. The CDR3 bases are TGTGCCAGCAGCTTACCGACCTTGGACCCAGGCGATACGCAGTATTTT. The chain couples TRBV7-9 to TRBJ2-3; D remains ambiguous. The length of the CDR3 is 16 residues. Trimming left V 2 bases short and J 6 bases short, with 18 bases between. CDR1 and CDR2 from the germline V gene are SEHNR and FQNEAQ (reference sequence).